These 30 T cell receptor beta chains were sequenced from one sample in a study of T cell repertoires in cytomegalovirus infection. TCRdb fed the reads into MiXCR, producing one record per CDR3 protein. The sample yields some 450,000 distinct CDR3 sequences, 25% to 40% seen once. The sequenced material came from PBMCs. The receptor source for this set is a human donor in good health (CMV status not recorded). Some clones in this sample may be carry-over from other donors' samples.

The table lists this clonotype with a few counts. A single base separates this from a much larger clone, so it may be a read error. This chain links TRBV7-2 with TRBJ2-1, with TRBD2 as a possible D gene (6 bases). The CDR3 length is 16 residues. Germline values: CDR1 SGHTA, CDR2 FQGNSA. CDR3 residues: CASSLEVAAVYNEPFF. The DNA of the CDR3 is TGTGCCAGCAGCTTAGAAGTAGCGGCGGTCTACAATGAGCCGTTCTTC.

To note about this clonotype: This may be a read error: a much more frequent sequence differs by one nucleotide. The chain joins TRBV7-2 to TRBJ1-5; a weak D match, TRBD1 (6 bases). CDR1 SGHTA and CDR2 FQGNSA come from the germline V gene. The CDR3 contains 17 residues. V was pared by 3 bases and J by 3 bases, with 18 bases between. CDR3 sequence: CASSFHRDTNNNQPQHF. For the CDR3, the DNA is TGTGCCAGCAGCTTCCACCGGGACACGAATAACAATCAGCCCCAGCATTTT.

J is TRBJ1-1 and V is TRBV19; D is unresolved. The CDR3 sequence is 13 residues long. Germline V gene data show CDR1 as LNHDA and CDR2 as SQIVND (reference sequence). V dropped 2 bases and J dropped 2 bases, with 6 bases sitting between them. CDR3 nucleotides: TGTGCCAGTAGTATAACGACAAACACTGAAGCTTTCTTT. Its protein is CASSITTNTEAFF.

The chain has TRBV27 and TRBJ1-1; the D is unclear. Trimming took 5 bases from V and 1 from J, leaving 14 bases between them. CDR1 and CDR2 (germline): MNHEY, SMNVEV (reference sequence). This CDR3 is 15 amino acids long. Here the CDR3 DNA reads TGTGCCAGCAGTCCCAGGTCACCAGGGAACACTGAAGCTTTCTTT. It specifies CASSPRSPGNTEAFF.

This clonotype was seen repeatedly, ten times or more. The genes are TRBV7-2 and TRBJ2-5; 8 nucleotides align to TRBD2. The CDR3 contains 20 residues. Germline lookup yields CDR1 SGHTA and CDR2 FQGNSA. Unmatched junction bases numbered 21, after V lost 1 base and J lost 5 bases. This CDR3 reads CASSLVPTGGAGSFRETQYF. DNA for the CDR3: TGTGCCAGCAGCTTAGTCCCCACCGGGGGGGCGGGTTCTTTTCGGGAGACCCAGTACTTC.

In this sample, this clonotype turned up many times. The chain uses TRBV7-8 and TRBJ2-2; perhaps TRBD2 as D (6 bases). Between the trimmed V and J ends, which lost 6 bases and 7 bases, there was a span of 12 bases. The length of the CDR3 is 13 residues. Germline V gives CDR1 SGHVS, CDR2 FQNEAQ. The DNA of the CDR3 is TGTGCCAGCAGTTCAGGAGGGGTCGGGGAGCTGTTTTTT. Translating it yields CASSSGGVGELFF.

The CDR3 coding sequence is TGTGCCAGCAGGGGGGACAGCAGCACAGATACGCAGTATTTT. Protein sequence: CASRGDSSTDTQYF. V usage is TRBV2 and J usage is TRBJ2-3; the match to TRBD1 covers 7 bases. With V trimmed by 6 bases and J by 0 bases, 3 bases remained unmatched. The CDR3 extends over 14 amino acids. Germline assignment: CDR1 SNHLY and CDR2 FYNNEI. The variable domain in full, completed from reference TRBV2 and TRBJ2-3, reads EPEVTQTPSHQVTQMGQEVILRCVPISNHLYFYWYRQILGQKVEFLVSFYNNEISEKSEIFDDQFSVERPDGSNFTLKIRSTKLEDSAMYFCASRGDSSTDTQYFGPGTRLTVL.

Many counts were recorded for this clonotype. The chain links TRBV11-2 to TRBJ1-2; tentatively, D is TRBD1 (6 bases). CDR1 and CDR2 from the germline V gene are SGHAT and FQNNGV. The length of the CDR3 is 13 residues. V was trimmed by 3 bases and J by 4 bases, leaving 9 bases between them. CDR3 sequence: CASSFKDSYGYTF. For the CDR3, the DNA is TGTGCCAGCAGCTTCAAGGACAGCTATGGCTACACCTTC. Filled out from reference TRBV11-2 and TRBJ1-2, the complete variable domain reads EAGVAQSPRYKIIEKRQSVAFWCNPISGHATLYWYQQILGQGPKLLIQFQNNGVVDDSQLPKDRFSAERLKGVDSTLKIQPAKLEDSAVYLCASSFKDSYGYTFGSGTRLTVV.

This clonotype was counted many times. The chain joins TRBV7-2 to TRBJ2-1; unclear D gene. The CDR3 is 15 residues long. CDR1 is SGHTA and CDR2 is FQGNSA in the germline V gene. Between the trimmed V and J ends, which lost 1 base and 0 bases, there was a span of 7 bases. This CDR3 reads CASSLVLSSYNEQFF. Written as DNA, the CDR3 is TGTGCCAGCAGCTTAGTTCTGAGCTCCTACAATGAGCAGTTCTTC.

The chain is built from TRBV2 and TRBJ1-5; D is unresolved. The germline gives CDR1 SNHLY, CDR2 FYNNEI. The germline V and J ends were trimmed by 3 bases and 7 bases, with 7 bases remaining between them. This CDR3 has 12 amino acids. The DNA of the CDR3 is TGTGCCAGCAGTGATGTTTCACAGCCCCAGCATTTT. As protein: CASSDVSQPQHF.

This clonotype was seen repeatedly, ten times or more. V usage is TRBV7-2 and J usage is TRBJ1-3; 9 bases match TRBD1. CDR1 and CDR2 (germline): SGHTA, FQGNSA. This CDR3 region has 15 residues. V lost 4 bases, J lost 6 bases, and 7 bases stayed unmatched. The CDR3 bases are TGTGCCAGCAGCTCTCGCCGGGACAGGGCAAACACCATATATTTT. Amino acids: CASSSRRDRANTIYF.

This sequence joins TRBV7-9 and TRBJ1-4; tentative D call: TRBD1 (5 bases). The CDR3 is made up of 15 amino acids. Trimming pared 5 bases from V and 8 bases from J, leaving 18 bases between. Germline assignment: CDR1 SEHNR and CDR2 FQNEAQ (reference sequence). The CDR3 sequence is CASSPRGGEGEKLFF. In nucleotides, the CDR3 is TGTGCCAGCAGCCCTCGCGGAGGGGAAGGAGAAAAACTGTTTTTT.

This clonotype was seen ten or more times. V and J are TRBV7-6 and TRBJ2-7, with unresolved D. Trimming left V 4 bases short and J 6 bases short, with 13 bases between. In germline, CDR1 is SGHVS, CDR2 FNYEAQ. The CDR3 loop spans 13 amino acids. CDR3 bases: TGTGCCAGCAGCTATGACTCGATGGGCGAGCAGTACTTC. Residues: CASSYDSMGEQYF.

The chain uses TRBV6-1 and TRBJ1-5; D uncertain. Trimming removed 3 bases at V and 5 bases at J, with 5 bases between. CDR1 and CDR2 from the germline V gene are MNHNS and SASEGT. The CDR3 length is 12 residues. CDR3 residues: CASSDWYQPQHF. CDR3 in DNA: TGTGCCAGCAGTGACTGGTATCAGCCCCAGCATTTT.

This clonotype occurred a few times. This sequence joins TRBV5-5 and TRBJ1-4, with 7 bases lining up with TRBD1. The junction had 13 bases not matched to a gene; V was cut back by 4 bases and J by 4 bases. CDR3 length: 17 amino acids. CDR1 is SGHKS and CDR2 is YYEKEE in the germline V gene (reference sequence). This CDR3 reads CASSPGAGGFFNEKLFF. Written as DNA, the CDR3 is TGTGCCAGCAGCCCCGGGGCAGGGGGTTTCTTTAATGAAAAACTGTTTTTT.

This chain connects TRBV20-1 to TRBJ2-7; perhaps TRBD2 as D (6 bases). V was cut by 0 bases and J by 0 bases, with 9 bases left in between. The CDR3 length is 14 residues. Germline loops: CDR1 DFQATT, CDR2 SNEGSKA (reference sequence). The CDR3 coding sequence is TGCAGTGCTAGAGAAGACGGGGGCTCCTACGAGCAGTACTTC. Protein sequence: CSAREDGGSYEQYF.

CDR3 loop: CASSRTASNQPQHF. The CDR3 nucleotides read TGTGCCAGTAGTCGGACAGCGAGCAATCAGCCCCAGCATTTT. J is TRBJ1-5 and V is TRBV19; possible D gene TRBD1, 6 bases. In germline, CDR1 is LNHDA, CDR2 SQIVND (reference sequence). This CDR3 has 14 residues. V lost 5 bases and J lost 1, with 9 bases in between.

This sequence joins TRBV11-3 and TRBJ1-4; the D gene is possibly TRBD1 (6 bases). The length of the CDR3 is 14 residues. V shed 3 bases and J shed 5 bases, with 10 bases lying between them. Germline V gene lookup returns CDR1 SGHNT and CDR2 YENEEA. CDR3 protein: CASSFGQRNEKLFF. The CDR3, as DNA: TGTGCCAGCAGCTTCGGACAGAGGAATGAAAAACTGTTTTTT.

The chain recombines TRBV6-6 with TRBJ2-2; 11 bases map to TRBD2. The CDR3 sequence is 17 residues long. With 2 bases clipped from V and 6 bases from J, the junction kept 8 bases outside the gene matches. Germline CDR1 and CDR2: MNHNY and SVGAGI (reference sequence). The CDR3 sequence is CASSYPTSGVGAGELFF. CDR3 DNA sequence: TGTGCCAGCAGTTACCCGACTAGCGGGGTAGGTGCCGGGGAGCTGTTTTTT.

This clonotype has just a few counts. V and J are TRBV19 and TRBJ1-3; D may be TRBD1 (6 bases). The V and J ends lost 8 bases and 4 bases respectively, with 12 bases between them. Germline assignment: CDR1 LNHDA and CDR2 SQIVND (reference sequence). The CDR3 is 13 amino acids. This CDR3 is CASQQGSGNTIYF. The CDR3 DNA sequence: TGTGCCAGTCAACAGGGTTCCGGAAACACCATATATTTT. Based on the CDR3 plus reference TRBV19 and TRBJ1-3, the full variable domain is DGGITQSPKYLFRKEGQNVTLSCEQNLNHDAMYWYRQDPGQGLRLIYYSQIVNDFQKGDIAEGYSVSREKKESFPLTVTSAQKNPTAFYLCASQQGSGNTIYFGEGSWLTVV.

This clonotype was found once. The rearrangement uses TRBV6-1 and TRBJ2-1, with 7 bases fitting TRBD2. Per the germline V gene, CDR1 is MNHNS and CDR2 is SASEGT. Germline trimming cut 6 bases from V and 0 bases from J; bases unmatched to any gene: 8. The CDR3 loop spans 16 amino acids. The CDR3: CASSREAGLSYNEQFF. CDR3 nucleotide sequence: TGTGCCAGCAGCCGAGAAGCGGGGCTCTCCTACAATGAGCAGTTCTTC.

The rearrangement uses TRBV19 and TRBJ2-1; 8 nucleotides line up with TRBD1. The length of the CDR3 is 15 residues. Trimming removed 10 bases from V and 0 bases from J; junction bases left unmatched: 8. Germline CDR1 and CDR2: LNHDA and SQIVND (reference sequence). CDR3 DNA sequence: TGTGCCATTACCTGGGACAGGAGCTCCTACAATGAGCAGTTCTTC. Residues: CAITWDRSSYNEQFF.

The CDR3 DNA follows: TGTGCCATCAGTGCAATTGCTAGCACAGATACGCAGTATTTT. Protein product: CAISAIASTDTQYF. The chain links TRBV10-3 to TRBJ2-3; D is undetermined. CDR1 ENHRY and CDR2 SYGVKD come from the germline V gene. This CDR3 spans 14 amino acids. The ends were cut back, 4 bases at V and 0 bases at J, with 8 bases in the middle.

This clonotype was seen a few times. The V call is TRBV12-3 or TRBV12-4, the J call TRBJ2-1; D is perhaps TRBD1 (6 bases). This CDR3 contains 15 residues. The V gene lost 3 bases and the J gene lost 4 bases, with 13 bases spanning the gap. The CDR3 DNA is TGTGCCAGCAGTTTTGGGACAATCGTATACAATGAGCAGTTCTTC. Residues: CASSFGTIVYNEQFF.

The chain couples TRBV4-3 to TRBJ2-3, with D perhaps matching TRBD2 (5 bases). Germline CDR1 reads LGHNA; CDR2 reads YSLEER. Trimming pared 4 bases from V and 0 bases from J, leaving 14 bases between. This CDR3 is built from 16 residues. The CDR3 loop reads CASSPAVRTSTDTQYF. The CDR3 bases are TGCGCCAGCAGCCCAGCGGTGAGGACTAGCACAGATACGCAGTATTTT.

This sequence joins TRBV11-2 and TRBJ2-2; 8 positions agree with TRBD1. The germline gives CDR1 SGHAT, CDR2 FQNNGV. The CDR3 is 16 amino acids. V shed 1 base, J shed 6 bases, and the junction held 7 bases outside the gene matches. The CDR3 loop is CASSLVRGRRSGELFF. CDR3 DNA: TGTGCCAGCAGCTTAGTCAGGGGGCGCCGATCCGGGGAGCTGTTTTTT.

This clonotype was seen only a few times. V usage is TRBV7-8 and J usage is TRBJ2-3, with D possibly matching TRBD1 (5 bases). Germline V CDR1 and CDR2: SGHVS, FQNEAQ. CDR3 length: 15 amino acids. With 3 bases removed from V and 1 base from J, the gap between germline ends came to 11 bases. The CDR3 reads CASSFIKGRTDTQYF. The CDR3 nucleotides read TGTGCCAGCAGCTTTATAAAGGGGCGCACAGATACGCAGTATTTT.

This clonotype was seen only a few times. The chain has TRBV5-1 and TRBJ1-5; D is ambiguous. Germline V lookup: CDR1 SGHRS, CDR2 YFSETQ. V shed 0 bases and J shed 2 bases, with 9 bases lying between them. The CDR3 runs to 15 residues. This CDR3 is CASSLEGGGNQPQHF. The CDR3 DNA is TGCGCCAGCAGCTTGGAGGGAGGTGGCAATCAGCCCCAGCATTTT.

The V gene is TRBV18, the J gene TRBJ1-1; D ambiguous. Germline loops: CDR1 KGHSH, CDR2 LQKENI. The CDR3 extends over 14 amino acids. V lost 3 bases and J 0 bases, leaving 8 bases between the germline ends. The DNA of the CDR3 is TGTGCCAGCTCACCCCAACACGTGAACACTGAAGCTTTCTTT. The encoded protein is CASSPQHVNTEAFF.

This clonotype was found a few times. The CDR3: CASSVQWAWGEQFF. The DNA for the CDR3 is TGTGCCAGCAGTGTACAGTGGGCGTGGGGTGAGCAGTTCTTC. This chain uses TRBV7-2 with TRBJ2-1; D is uncertain. This CDR3 has 14 residues. In germline, CDR1 is SGHTA, CDR2 FQGNSA. V was clipped by 6 bases and J by 9 bases, with 18 bases between them.